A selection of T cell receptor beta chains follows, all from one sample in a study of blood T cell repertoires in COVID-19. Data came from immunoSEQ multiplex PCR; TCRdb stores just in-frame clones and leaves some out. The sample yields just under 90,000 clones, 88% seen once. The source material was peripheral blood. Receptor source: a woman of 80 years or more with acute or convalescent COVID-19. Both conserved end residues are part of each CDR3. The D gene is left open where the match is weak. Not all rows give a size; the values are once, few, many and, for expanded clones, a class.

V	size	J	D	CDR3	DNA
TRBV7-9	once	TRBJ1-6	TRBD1	CASSSETGSKVGSPLHF	TGTGCCAGCAGCTCAGAGACAGGGTCTAAGGTAGGGTCACCCCTCCACTTT
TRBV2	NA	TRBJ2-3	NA	CASSDVLSDTQYF	TGTGCCAGCAGTGATGTTCTTTCAGATACGCAGTATTTT
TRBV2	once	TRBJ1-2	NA	CASSEEWGQNYGYTF	TGTGCCAGCAGTGAAGAGTGGGGCCAGAACTATGGCTACACCTTC
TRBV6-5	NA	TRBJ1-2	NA	CASSPRQGHGYTF	TGTGCCAGCAGTCCTCGCCAGGGGCACGGCTACACCTTC
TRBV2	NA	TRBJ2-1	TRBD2	CASSEQAGEFF	TGTGCCAGCAGTGAGCAAGCGGGAGAGTTCTTC
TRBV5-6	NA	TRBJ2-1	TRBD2	CASSGLGGTTIHEQFF	TGTGCCAGCAGCGGCCTGGGCGGGACTACCATCCATGAGCAGTTCTTC
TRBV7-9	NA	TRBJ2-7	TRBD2	CASSPGTSGGLVYF	TGTGCCAGCAGCCCGGGGACTAGCGGGGGCCTAGTTTACTTC
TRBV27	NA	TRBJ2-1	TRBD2	CASSPRLAGGYNEQFF	TGTGCCAGCAGTCCGCGACTAGCGGGAGGGTACAATGAGCAGTTCTTC
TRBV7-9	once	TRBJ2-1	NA	CASSLQQSGEQFF	TGTGCCAGCAGCTTACAACAGTCCGGTGAGCAGTTCTTC
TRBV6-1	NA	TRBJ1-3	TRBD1	CASSEYGQGANGNTIYF	TGTGCCAGCAGTGAATACGGACAGGGGGCGAATGGAAACACCATATATTTT
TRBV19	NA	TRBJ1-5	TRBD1	CASSPTGDGVRPQHF	TGTGCCAGTAGCCCGACAGGGGATGGGGTTAGGCCCCAGCATTTT
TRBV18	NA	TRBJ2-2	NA	CASSPSGLSTGELFF	TGTGCCAGCTCACCTTCGGGACTTTCCACCGGGGAGCTGTTTTTT
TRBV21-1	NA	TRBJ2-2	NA	CASSKGRKGDPGELFF	TGTGCCAGCAGCAAAGGAAGGAAAGGAGACCCCGGGGAGCTGTTTTTT
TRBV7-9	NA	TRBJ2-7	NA	CASSLATGKGQYF	TGTGCCAGCAGCTTAGCCACAGGGAAAGGGCAGTACTTC
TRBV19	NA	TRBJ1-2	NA	CASSSRGRNYGYTF	TGTGCCAGTAGTTCCCGTGGCAGGAACTATGGCTACACCTTC
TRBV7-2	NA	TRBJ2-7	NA	CASSPFLEQYF	TGTGCCAGCAGCCCTTTTCTCGAGCAGTACTTC
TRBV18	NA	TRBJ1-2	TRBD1	CASSPQGVGYGYTF	TGTGCCAGCTCACCCCAGGGGGTAGGCTATGGCTACACCTTC
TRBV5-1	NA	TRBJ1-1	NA	CASSKVGGTEAFF	TGCGCCAGCAGCAAAGTGGGGGGCACTGAAGCTTTCTTT
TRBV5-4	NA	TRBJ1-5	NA	CASSLGINQPQHF	TGTGCCAGCAGCTTGGGTATCAATCAGCCCCAGCATTTT
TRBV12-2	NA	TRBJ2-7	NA	CASRLLGDPGRTDEQYF	TGTGCAAGTCGCTTACTGGGGGACCCGGGGAGGACGGACGAGCAGTACTTC
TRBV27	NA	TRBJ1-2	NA	CASSSLQDFYGYTF	TGTGCCAGCAGTTCATTACAGGATTTCTATGGCTACACCTTC
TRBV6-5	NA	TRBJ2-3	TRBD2	CASSSSGSTDTQYF	TGTGCCAGCAGTTCTAGCGGGAGCACAGATACGCAGTATTTT
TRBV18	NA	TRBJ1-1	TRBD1	CASSQQGATEAFF	TGTGCCAGCTCACAACAGGGGGCCACTGAAGCTTTCTTT
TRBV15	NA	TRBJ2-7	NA	CATSRDRAGSNEQYF	TGTGCCACCAGCAGAGATAGGGCGGGGTCCAACGAGCAGTACTTC
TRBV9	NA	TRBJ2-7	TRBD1	CASSFDPGQGSEQYF	TGTGCCAGCAGCTTCGACCCGGGACAGGGTTCCGAGCAGTACTTC
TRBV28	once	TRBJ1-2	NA	CASRASRTPYGYTF	TGTGCCAGCAGAGCAAGCAGGACACCCTATGGCTACACCTTC
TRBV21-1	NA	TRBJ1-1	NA	CASSKVSRLRGLSTEAFF	TGTGCCAGCAGCAAAGTAAGTCGTCTAAGGGGGCTTAGCACTGAAGCTTTCTTT
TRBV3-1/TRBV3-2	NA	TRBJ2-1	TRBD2	CASSQGPTSKEFF	TGTGCCAGCAGCCAAGGGCCGACTAGCAAGGAGTTCTTC
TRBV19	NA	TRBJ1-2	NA	CASSIRLGGYTF	TGTGCCAGTAGTATCAGATTGGGCGGCTACACCTTC
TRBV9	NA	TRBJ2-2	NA	CASSVADSLNTGELFF	TGTGCCAGCAGCGTAGCAGACAGTCTGAACACCGGGGAGCTGTTTTTT
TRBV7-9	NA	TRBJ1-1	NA	CASSLMGMNTEAFF	TGTGCCAGCAGCCTAATGGGCATGAACACTGAAGCTTTCTTT
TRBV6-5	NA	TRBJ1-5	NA	CASRVQGSRQPQHF	TGTGCCAGCAGAGTCCAGGGATCACGGCAGCCCCAGCATTTT
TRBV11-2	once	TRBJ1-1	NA	CASSSRVLMNTEAFF	TGTGCCAGCAGCTCACGGGTATTAATGAACACTGAAGCTTTCTTT
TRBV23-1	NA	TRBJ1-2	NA	CASNQEAGGLKKPYGYTF	TGCGCCAGCAATCAGGAAGCAGGAGGACTGAAAAAACCTTATGGCTACACCTTC
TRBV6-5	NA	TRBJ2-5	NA	CASSPNRGGRETQYF	TGTGCCAGCAGCCCAAACAGGGGAGGTAGGGAGACCCAGTACTTC
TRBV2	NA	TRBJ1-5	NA	CASTVTRASQPQHF	TGTGCCAGCACTGTAACCAGGGCGAGCCAGCCCCAGCATTTT
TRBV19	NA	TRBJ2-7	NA	CASSIDPWQEQYF	TGTGCCAGTAGTATAGATCCTTGGCAGGAGCAGTACTTC
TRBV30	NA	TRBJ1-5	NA	CALEVGDQPQHF	TGTGCCCTGGAGGTCGGGGATCAGCCCCAGCATTTT
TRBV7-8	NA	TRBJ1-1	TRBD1	CASSLAPTGEAFF	TGTGCCAGCAGCTTAGCTCCGACAGGGGAAGCTTTCTTT
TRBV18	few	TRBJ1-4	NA	CASSPNRQSLNEKLFF	TGTGCCAGCTCACCAAACCGACAGTCCCTTAATGAGAAACTGTTTTTT
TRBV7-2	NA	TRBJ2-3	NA	CASSLVSSPSTDTQYF	TGTGCCAGCAGCTTAGTGTCTAGCCCTAGCACAGATACGCAGTATTTT
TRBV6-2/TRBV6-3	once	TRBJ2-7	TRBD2	CASSSHGTRGELEQYF	TGTGCCAGCAGTTCACATGGGACTAGGGGGGAGTTGGAGCAGTACTTC
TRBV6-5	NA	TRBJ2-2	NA	CASSPYTGELFF	TGTGCCAGCAGCCCCTACACCGGGGAGCTGTTTTTT
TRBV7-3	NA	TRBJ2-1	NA	CASSLLGGANEQFF	TGTGCCAGCAGCCTCTTAGGGGGGGCGAATGAGCAGTTCTTC
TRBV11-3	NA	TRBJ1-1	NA	CASSLKPNTEAFF	TGTGCCAGCAGCTTAAAGCCAAACACTGAAGCTTTCTTT
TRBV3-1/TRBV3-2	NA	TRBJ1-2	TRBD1	CASSPRLNPGQGGWGYTF	TGTGCCAGCAGCCCCCGCCTAAATCCGGGACAGGGGGGTTGGGGCTACACCTTC
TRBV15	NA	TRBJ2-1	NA	CATSRDQGSYNEQFF	TGTGCCACCAGCAGAGATCAGGGCTCCTACAATGAGCAGTTCTTC
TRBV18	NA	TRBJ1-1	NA	CASSPEQGRATEAFF	TGTGCCAGCTCACCTGAACAGGGAAGGGCCACTGAAGCTTTCTTT
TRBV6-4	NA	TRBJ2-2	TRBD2	CASSVLAGGRTGELFF	TGTGCCAGCAGTGTACTAGCGGGAGGTCGCACCGGGGAGCTGTTTTTT
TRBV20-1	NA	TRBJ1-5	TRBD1	CSASMTGGGPSKPQHF	TGCAGTGCTAGTATGACAGGGGGCGGCCCCAGTAAGCCCCAGCATTTT
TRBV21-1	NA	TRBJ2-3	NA	CASSMSLGQYTDTQYF	TGTGCCAGCAGCATGTCCTTGGGACAGTACACAGATACGCAGTATTTT
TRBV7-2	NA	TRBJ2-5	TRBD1	CASSRGTGEKTQYF	TGTGCCAGCAGCCGCGGGACAGGGGAAAAGACCCAGTACTTC
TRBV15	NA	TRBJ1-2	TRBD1	CATSREGELQGDGYTF	TGTGCCACCAGCAGAGAGGGAGAACTTCAGGGGGACGGCTACACCTTC
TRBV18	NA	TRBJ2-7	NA	CASSLRDTSLYEQYF	TGTGCCAGCTCACTCCGGGACACCTCTCTCTACGAGCAGTACTTC